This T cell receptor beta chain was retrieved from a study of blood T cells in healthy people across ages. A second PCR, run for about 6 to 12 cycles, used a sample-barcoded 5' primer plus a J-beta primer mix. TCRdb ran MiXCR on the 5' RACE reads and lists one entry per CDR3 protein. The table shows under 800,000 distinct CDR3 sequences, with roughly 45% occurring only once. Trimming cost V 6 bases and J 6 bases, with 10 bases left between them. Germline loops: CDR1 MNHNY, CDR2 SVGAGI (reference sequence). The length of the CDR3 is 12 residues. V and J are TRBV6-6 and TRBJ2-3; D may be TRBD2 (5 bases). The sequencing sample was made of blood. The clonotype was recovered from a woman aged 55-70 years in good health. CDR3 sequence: CASSNRRDTQYF. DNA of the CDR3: TGTGCCAGCAGCAATAGGAGGGATACGCAGTATTTT.